One sample yielded the 23 T cell receptor beta chains listed below, sequenced in a study of cytomegalovirus exposure and HLA in healthy donors. The PCR ran on 60 Vbeta and 13 Jbeta primers. Libraries were prepared by immunoSEQ multiplex PCR; TCRdb keeps only in-frame clonotypes and omits some of them. The repertoire holds roughly 140,000 clones, with around 72% as singletons. Sequenced material: PBMCs. These receptors all come from a human donor in good health.

This rearrangement joins TRBV5-4 to TRBJ2-5, with 10 bases identical to TRBD2. The CDR3 length is 14 residues. CDR1 and CDR2 (germline): SGHNT, YYREEE (reference sequence). The J segment lost 4 bases and the V segment lost 3 bases, leaving 3 bases of the junction unmatched. This chain's CDR3 is CASSSRLAGETQYF. CDR3 DNA sequence: TGTGCCAGCAGCTCCAGACTAGCGGGAGAGACCCAGTACTTC.

The chain couples TRBV28 to TRBJ1-1; 9 positions agree with TRBD1. CDR3 length equals 16 residues. Trimming removed 3 bases from V and 0 bases from J; junction bases left unmatched: 5. CDR1 MDHEN and CDR2 SYDVKM come from the germline V gene. The CDR3 loop is CASSFGDRALNTEAFF. CDR3 in DNA: TGTGCCAGCAGTTTTGGGGACAGGGCTTTGAACACTGAAGCTTTCTTT.

This rearrangement joins TRBV5-6 to TRBJ1-2, with TRBD1 matching 7 bases. Per germline, CDR1 SGHDT and CDR2 YYEEEE. Germline trimming cut 3 bases from V and 8 bases from J; bases unmatched to any gene: 19. This CDR3 has 17 residues. The CDR3 region has the DNA TGTGCCAGCAGCTCCCTGGGGGGAAACAGGGGTACCGTAGGCTACACCTTC. Translation: CASSSLGGNRGTVGYTF.

The chain links TRBV20-1 to TRBJ2-3, with 8 bases fitting TRBD1. V shed 5 bases, J shed 9 bases, and the junction held 4 bases outside the gene matches. The CDR3 runs 11 residues. Germline-derived CDR1 and CDR2 are DFQATT and SNEGSKA (reference sequence). CDR3 bases: TGCAGTGCTTGGACAGGGTTGACGCAGTATTTT. Translation: CSAWTGLTQYF.

The rearrangement joins TRBV7-9 to TRBJ1-4; 7 bases agree with TRBD1. Germline CDR1 SEHNR, CDR2 FQNEAQ (reference sequence). Unmatched junction bases numbered 6, after V lost 1 base and J lost 7 bases. CDR3 length equals 15 residues. CDR3 DNA: TGTGCCAGCAGCTTAGTTCGGCCAGGGGGTGAAAAACTGTTTTTT. Encoded protein: CASSLVRPGGEKLFF.

The V and J genes are TRBV4-2 and TRBJ2-6, with D maybe TRBD2 (6 bases). There are 18 residues in the CDR3. V lost 2 bases to trimming and J lost 6 bases, with 20 bases between them. CDR1 and CDR2 (germline): LGHNA, YNFKEQ. CDR3 in DNA: TGTGCCAGCAGCCAACTAGGCAGGGCGGAGGGAAAGGCCAACGTCCTGACTTTC. Translating it yields CASSQLGRAEGKANVLTF.

The V and J genes are TRBV27 and TRBJ2-1; TRBD1 might be the D (5 bases). CDR1 and CDR2 (germline): MNHEY, SMNVEV (reference sequence). The CDR3 has 13 residues. The germline V and J ends were trimmed by 0 bases and 7 bases, with 7 bases remaining between them. CDR3 region: CASSLSGVNEQFF. The DNA for the CDR3 is TGTGCCAGCAGTTTATCAGGGGTTAATGAGCAGTTCTTC.

V and J are TRBV19 and TRBJ2-1; 8 positions match TRBD2. This CDR3 region has 13 residues. Germline V gives CDR1 LNHDA, CDR2 SQIVND (reference sequence). J lost 6 bases, V lost 7 bases, and 5 bases had no gene match. The chain's CDR3 is CASNPGGSNEQFF. In DNA form, the CDR3 reads TGTGCCAGTAATCCGGGAGGGAGCAATGAGCAGTTCTTC.

V usage is TRBV11-3 and J usage is TRBJ2-7, with D perhaps TRBD2 (7 bases). There are 11 residues in the CDR3. Germline V gene sequence: CDR1 SGHNT, CDR2 YENEEA. V dropped 8 bases and J dropped 6 bases, with 11 bases sitting between them. The CDR3 DNA is TGTGCCAGCTCCGGGGGGCCCGAGCAGTACTTC. This translates into CASSGGPEQYF.

The CDR3 bases are TGTGCCAGTAGCCTCACAAGACACCTCGAGCAGTACTTC. It encodes CASSLTRHLEQYF. This chain joins TRBV19 and TRBJ2-7, with D hard to call. The germline gives CDR1 LNHDA, CDR2 SQIVND (reference sequence). CDR3 length: 13 residues. Trimming shortened V by 6 bases and J by 6 bases, and 15 bases separated the two germline ends.

This chain uses TRBV30 with TRBJ1-1; 7 bases map to TRBD1. Trimming removed 3 bases from V and 7 bases from J; junction bases left unmatched: 2. The CDR3 loop spans 11 amino acids. Germline V gene data show CDR1 as GTSNPN and CDR2 as SVGIG (reference sequence). The CDR3 bases are TGTGCCTGGAGGGGACAGAGTGAAGCTTTCTTT. Its translation is CAWRGQSEAFF.

This chain joins TRBV9 and TRBJ2-7; 14 positions agree with TRBD2. The CDR3 sequence is 14 residues long. Looked up from germline, CDR1 is SGDLS and CDR2 is YYNGEE. J lost 8 bases, V lost 3 bases, and 4 bases had no gene match. DNA for the CDR3: TGTGCCAGCAGCGCCGGGACTAGCGGGAGTAAGCAGTACTTC. This translates into CASSAGTSGSKQYF.

The chain combines TRBV6-1 with TRBJ2-7; D remains ambiguous. The CDR3 extends over 13 amino acids. The ends were cut back, 4 bases at V and 2 bases at J, with 9 bases in the middle. Germline V gene sequence: CDR1 MNHNS, CDR2 SASEGT. CDR3 region: CASSVEAAYEQYF. The DNA of the CDR3 is TGTGCCAGCAGTGTTGAGGCGGCCTACGAGCAGTACTTC.

The gene calls are TRBV2 and TRBJ1-4; D is uncertain. This CDR3 comprises 14 residues. Trimming stripped 7 bases from V and 6 bases from J, with 15 bases between. Germline V gives CDR1 SNHLY, CDR2 FYNNEI. CDR3 protein: CASKSLNSYEKLFF. For the CDR3, the DNA is TGTGCCAGCAAGTCTCTAAACAGTTATGAAAAACTGTTTTTT.

The V and J genes are TRBV25-1 and TRBJ2-2; the match to TRBD1 covers 7 bases. With 6 bases clipped from V and 1 base from J, the junction kept 5 bases outside the gene matches. The CDR3 consists of 15 residues. Looked up from germline, CDR1 is MGHDK and CDR2 is SYGVNS. The DNA for the CDR3 is TGTGCCAGCAGCCCTCGGACAGGGAACACCGGGGAGCTGTTTTTT. Protein product: CASSPRTGNTGELFF.

The chain uses TRBV7-9 and TRBJ2-5; weak D call: TRBD2 (6 bases). Trimming cost V 5 bases and J 9 bases, with 10 bases left between them. This CDR3 contains 11 residues. The germline CDR1 and CDR2 sequences are SEHNR and FQNEAQ (reference sequence). CDR3 region: CASSPEGPQYF. DNA for the CDR3: TGTGCCAGCAGCCCGGAGGGGCCCCAGTACTTC.

This sequence joins TRBV7-2 and TRBJ2-1; TRBD2 might be the D (6 bases). The CDR3 sequence is 16 residues long. The germline V gene has CDR1 SGHTA and CDR2 FQGNSA. Trimming shortened V by 6 bases and J by 7 bases, and 22 bases separated the two germline ends. The CDR3 DNA follows: TGTGCCAGCAGTCTGGCGCGACGGGAGTTGATGAATGAGCAGTTCTTC. Translating gives CASSLARRELMNEQFF.

The chain carries TRBV4-2 and TRBJ2-3; D is perhaps TRBD1 (6 bases). The V gene lost 2 bases and the J gene lost 4 bases, with 10 bases spanning the gap. Per germline, CDR1 LGHNA and CDR2 YNFKEQ. The CDR3 is made up of 14 amino acids. The CDR3 here is CASSQPQGPDTQYF. The CDR3 DNA sequence: TGTGCCAGCAGCCAACCACAGGGCCCAGATACGCAGTATTTT.

This clone was detected a few times. The chain recombines TRBV2 with TRBJ2-2, with 9 bases identical to TRBD1. Germline V gene data show CDR1 as SNHLY and CDR2 as FYNNEI. With V trimmed by 5 bases and J by 6 bases, 10 bases remained unmatched. This CDR3 is 16 amino acids long. The CDR3 loop reads CASSRNRDRVSGELFF. The CDR3 nucleotides are TGTGCCAGCAGTCGAAACCGGGACAGGGTCTCCGGGGAGCTGTTTTTT.

This clone was counted between two and nine times. V is TRBV7-6 and J is TRBJ1-3; perhaps TRBD1 as D (6 bases). The CDR3 totals 18 residues. The V gene lost 2 bases and the J gene lost 0 bases, with 17 bases spanning the gap. Germline CDR1 SGHVS, CDR2 FNYEAQ. CDR3 protein: CASSLKGGGNRSGNTIYF. CDR3 sequence (DNA): TGTGCCAGCAGCTTAAAAGGGGGGGGGAACCGCTCTGGAAACACCATATATTTT.

CDR3 sequence reads: CAISPGTGYNSPLHF. The CDR3 coding sequence is TGTGCCATCAGCCCCGGGACAGGGTATAATTCACCCCTCCACTTT. The V gene is TRBV10-3, the J gene TRBJ1-6; 9 bases align to TRBD1. J lost 4 bases, V lost 6 bases, and 4 bases had no gene match. Looked up from germline, CDR1 is ENHRY and CDR2 is SYGVKD. The CDR3 contains 15 residues.

This rearrangement joins TRBV13 to TRBJ2-1; TRBD2 matches 8 bases. Germline V gives CDR1 PRHDT, CDR2 FYEKMQ (reference sequence). J gave up 6 bases and V 3 bases, and 7 bases lay outside the gene matches. The CDR3 consists of 15 residues. The CDR3 DNA follows: TGTGCCAGCAGCTTGGATCCGGGGGGGCGCAATGAGCAGTTCTTC. Translating gives CASSLDPGGRNEQFF.

This clone has only a few counts. The V gene is TRBV5-1, the J gene TRBJ2-5; possibly TRBD2 for D (6 bases). The length of the CDR3 is 13 residues. The V gene's germline CDR1 is SGHRS and CDR2 YFSETQ. Trimming pared 0 bases from V and 5 bases from J, leaving 8 bases between. The CDR3 loop reads CASSLGRGETQYF. DNA of the CDR3: TGCGCCAGCAGCTTGGGCCGGGGGGAGACCCAGTACTTC.